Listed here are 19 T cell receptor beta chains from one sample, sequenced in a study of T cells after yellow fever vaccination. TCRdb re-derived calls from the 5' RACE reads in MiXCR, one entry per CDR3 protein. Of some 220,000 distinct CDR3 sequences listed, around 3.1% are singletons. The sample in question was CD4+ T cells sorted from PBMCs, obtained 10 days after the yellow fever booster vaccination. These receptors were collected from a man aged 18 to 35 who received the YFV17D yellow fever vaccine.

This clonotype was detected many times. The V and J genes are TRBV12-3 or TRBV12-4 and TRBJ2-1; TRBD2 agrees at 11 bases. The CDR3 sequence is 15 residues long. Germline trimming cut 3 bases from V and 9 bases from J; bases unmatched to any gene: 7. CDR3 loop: CASSFGSGGDPEQFF. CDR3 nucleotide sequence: TGTGCCAGCAGTTTTGGTAGCGGGGGGGACCCTGAGCAGTTCTTC.

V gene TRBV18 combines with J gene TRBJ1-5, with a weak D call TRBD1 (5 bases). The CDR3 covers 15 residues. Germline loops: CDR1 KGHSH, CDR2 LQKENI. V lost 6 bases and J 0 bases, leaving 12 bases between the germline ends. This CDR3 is CASSTTGYSNQPQHF. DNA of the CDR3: TGTGCCAGCTCGACAACAGGTTATAGCAATCAGCCCCAGCATTTT.

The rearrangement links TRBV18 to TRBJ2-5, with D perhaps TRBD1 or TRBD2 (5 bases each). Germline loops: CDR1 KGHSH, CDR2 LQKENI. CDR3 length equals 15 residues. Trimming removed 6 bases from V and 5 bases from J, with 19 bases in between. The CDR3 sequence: CASSRNEGRKETQYF. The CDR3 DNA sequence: TGTGCCAGCTCTCGAAATGAGGGGCGGAAGGAGACCCAGTACTTC.

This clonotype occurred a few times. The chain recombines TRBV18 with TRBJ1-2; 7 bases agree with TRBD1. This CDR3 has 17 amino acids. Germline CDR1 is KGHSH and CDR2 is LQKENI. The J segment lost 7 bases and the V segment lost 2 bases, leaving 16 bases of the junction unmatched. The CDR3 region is CASSPTPGQRAIVGYTF. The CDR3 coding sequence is TGTGCCAGCTCACCAACTCCGGGACAGAGAGCTATTGTTGGCTACACCTTC.

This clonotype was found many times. Here the CDR3 DNA reads TGCGCCAGCAGCCCACCCTCGGACACGCAGTATTTT. This gives the protein CASSPPSDTQYF. The rearrangement uses TRBV5-1 and TRBJ2-3; D not resolved. V was clipped by 4 bases and J by 9 bases, with 12 bases between them. Germline assignment: CDR1 SGHRS and CDR2 YFSETQ. This CDR3 spans 12 amino acids.

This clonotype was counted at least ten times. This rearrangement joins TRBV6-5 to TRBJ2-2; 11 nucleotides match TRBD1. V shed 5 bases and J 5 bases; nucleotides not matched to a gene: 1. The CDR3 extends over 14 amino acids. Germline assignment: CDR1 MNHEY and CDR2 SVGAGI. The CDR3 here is CASSRDRGTGELFF. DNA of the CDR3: TGTGCCAGCAGTAGGGACAGGGGGACCGGGGAGCTGTTTTTT.

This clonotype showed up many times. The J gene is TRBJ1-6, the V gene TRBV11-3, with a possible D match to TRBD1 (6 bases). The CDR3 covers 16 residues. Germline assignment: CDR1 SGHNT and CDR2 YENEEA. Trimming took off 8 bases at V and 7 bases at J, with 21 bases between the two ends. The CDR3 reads CASPKHGQYENSPLHF. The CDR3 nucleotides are TGTGCCAGCCCAAAACACGGACAGTATGAAAATTCACCCCTCCACTTT.

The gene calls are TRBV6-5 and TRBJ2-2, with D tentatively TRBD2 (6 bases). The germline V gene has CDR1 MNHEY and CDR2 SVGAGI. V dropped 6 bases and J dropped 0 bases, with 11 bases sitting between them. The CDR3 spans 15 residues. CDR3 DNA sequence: TGTGCCAGCAGCCGGGACTCGGCGAACACCGGGGAGCTGTTTTTT. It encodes CASSRDSANTGELFF.

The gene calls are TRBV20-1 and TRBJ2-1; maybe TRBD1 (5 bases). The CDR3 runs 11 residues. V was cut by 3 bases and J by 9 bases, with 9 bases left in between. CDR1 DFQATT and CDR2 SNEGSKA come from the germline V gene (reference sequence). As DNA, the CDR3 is TGCAGTGCTAGTAGGGGTAGTGAGCAGTTCTTC. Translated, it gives CSASRGSEQFF.

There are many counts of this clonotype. The CDR3 sequence is CASSPLSGANIQYF. CDR3 in DNA: TGTGCCAGCAGTCCCCTTAGCGGGGCAAACATTCAGTACTTC. The rearrangement links TRBV12-3 or TRBV12-4 to TRBJ2-4, with TRBD2 matching over 8 bases. This CDR3 spans 14 amino acids. Trimming at V came to 5 bases and at J to 6 bases, leaving 6 bases not matched to a gene.

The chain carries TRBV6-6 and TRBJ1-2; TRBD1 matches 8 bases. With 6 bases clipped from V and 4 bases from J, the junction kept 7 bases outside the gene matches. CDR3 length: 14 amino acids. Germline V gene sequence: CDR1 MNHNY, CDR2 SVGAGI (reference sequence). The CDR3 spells CASSETGQGYGYTF. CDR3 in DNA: TGTGCCAGCAGCGAAACCGGACAGGGCTATGGCTACACCTTC.

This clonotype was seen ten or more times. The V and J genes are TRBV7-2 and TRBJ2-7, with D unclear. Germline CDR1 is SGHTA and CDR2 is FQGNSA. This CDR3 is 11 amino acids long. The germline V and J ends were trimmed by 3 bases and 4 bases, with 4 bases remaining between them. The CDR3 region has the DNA TGTGCCAGCAGCTTCGCGTACGAGCAGTACTTC. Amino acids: CASSFAYEQYF. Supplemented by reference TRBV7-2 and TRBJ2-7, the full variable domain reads GAGVSQSPSNKVTEKGKDVELRCDPISGHTALYWYRQSLGQGLEFLIYFQGNSAPDKSGLPSDRFSAERTGGSVSTLTIQRTQQEDSAVYLCASSFAYEQYFGPGTRLTVT.

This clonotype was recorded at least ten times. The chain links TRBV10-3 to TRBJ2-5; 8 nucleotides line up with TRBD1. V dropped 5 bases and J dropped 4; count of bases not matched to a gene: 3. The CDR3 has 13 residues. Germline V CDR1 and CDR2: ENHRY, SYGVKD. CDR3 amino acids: CAISPGGVETQYF. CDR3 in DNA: TGTGCCATCAGTCCAGGGGGCGTAGAGACCCAGTACTTC.

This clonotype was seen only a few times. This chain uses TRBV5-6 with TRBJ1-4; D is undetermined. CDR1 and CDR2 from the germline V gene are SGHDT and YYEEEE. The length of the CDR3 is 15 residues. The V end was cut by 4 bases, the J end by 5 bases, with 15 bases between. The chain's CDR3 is CASSRTEGDNEKLFF. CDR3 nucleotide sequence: TGTGCCAGCAGCCGTACCGAAGGAGACAATGAAAAACTGTTTTTT.

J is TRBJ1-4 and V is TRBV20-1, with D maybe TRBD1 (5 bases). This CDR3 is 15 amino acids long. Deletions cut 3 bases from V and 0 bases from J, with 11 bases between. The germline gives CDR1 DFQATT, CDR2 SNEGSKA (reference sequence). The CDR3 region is CSARGRIATNEKLFF. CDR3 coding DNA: TGCAGTGCTAGGGGACGGATTGCAACTAATGAAAAACTGTTTTTT.

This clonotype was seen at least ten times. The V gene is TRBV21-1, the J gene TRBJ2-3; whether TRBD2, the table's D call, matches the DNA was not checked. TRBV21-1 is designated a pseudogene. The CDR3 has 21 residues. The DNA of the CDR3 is TGTGCCAGCAGCAAAGCGCTAGGACTAGCGGGGGGCCGATCGAGCACAGATACGCAGTATTTT. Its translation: CASSKALGLAGGRSSTDTQYF.

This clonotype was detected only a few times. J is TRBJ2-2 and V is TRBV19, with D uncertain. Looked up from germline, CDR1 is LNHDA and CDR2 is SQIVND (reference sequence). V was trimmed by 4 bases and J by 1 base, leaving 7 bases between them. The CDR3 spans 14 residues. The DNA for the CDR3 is TGTGCCAGTAGTAGGGTAATGAACACCGGGGAGCTGTTTTTT. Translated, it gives CASSRVMNTGELFF.

In nucleotides, the CDR3 is TGCGCCAGCAGCCAAGACCGAGGGGGGACTAACAATGAGCAGTTCTTC. This sequence encodes CASSQDRGGTNNEQFF. The gene calls are TRBV4-3 and TRBJ2-1, with TRBD2 as a possible D gene (7 bases). The CDR3 has 16 residues. Germline values: CDR1 LGHNA, CDR2 YSLEER. V lost 0 bases and J lost 5, with 14 bases in between.

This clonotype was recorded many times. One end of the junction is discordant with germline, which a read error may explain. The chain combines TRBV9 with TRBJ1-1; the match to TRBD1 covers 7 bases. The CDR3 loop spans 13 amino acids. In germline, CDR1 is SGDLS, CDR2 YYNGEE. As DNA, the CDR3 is TGTGCCAGCAGCGGGGATCCCGGGACAGCGCTCGGTTTT. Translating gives CASSGDPGTALGF. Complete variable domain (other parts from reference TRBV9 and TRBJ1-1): DSGVTQTPKHLITATGQRVTLRCSPRSGDLSVYWYQQSLDQGLQFLIQYYNGEERAKGNILERFSAQQFPDLHSELNLSSLELGDSALYFCASSGDPGTALGFGQGTRLTVV.